Listed below are T cell receptor beta chains from one sample, sequenced in a study of vaccination and CD4 T cells after COVID-19. TCRdb recomputed calls from the PCR reads with MiXCR, one row per CDR3 protein. The sample has roughly 18,000 distinct CDR3 sequences; about 41% are singletons. These TCRs' antigens remain unknown. The material was CD4+ T cells from blood, cultured in vitro, obtained after SARS-CoV-2 vaccination. The receptor set was obtained from a human donor who had recovered from COVID-19. Each CDR3 is given with its conserved first and last residue. The D gene is left open where the match is weak. Size values are once, few and many counts, or a class for expanded clones, and some rows have none.

J gene: TRBJ1-1
clone size: -
D gene: -
V gene: TRBV7-2
CDR3 protein: CASSNKRETEAFF
CDR3 DNA: TGTGCCAGCAGCAATAAAAGGGAAACTGAAGCTTTCTTT

J gene: TRBJ1-2
clone size: -
D gene: -
V gene: TRBV6-1
CDR3 protein: CASRSFTAGYTF
CDR3 DNA: TGTGCCAGCAGATCCTTTACGGCTGGCTACACCTTC

J gene: TRBJ1-4
clone size: -
D gene: -
V gene: TRBV29-1
CDR3 protein: CSVFRGGLFF
CDR3 DNA: TGCAGCGTGTTCAGGGGAGGACTGTTTTTT

J gene: TRBJ2-1
clone size: -
D gene: -
V gene: TRBV28
CDR3 protein: CASRGYQGTSYNEQFF
CDR3 DNA: TGTGCCAGCCGAGGGTACCAGGGGACATCCTACAATGAGCAGTTCTTC

J gene: TRBJ2-1
clone size: -
D gene: -
V gene: TRBV20-1
CDR3 protein: CSALSGRSSYNEQFF
CDR3 DNA: TGCAGTGCATTAAGTGGTAGGAGCTCCTACAATGAGCAGTTCTTC

J gene: TRBJ2-3
clone size: few
D gene: -
V gene: TRBV20-1
CDR3 protein: CSPLSGIDTQYF
CDR3 DNA: TGCAGTCCTCTGTCAGGGATAGATACGCAGTATTTT

J gene: TRBJ1-1
clone size: few
D gene: -
V gene: TRBV21-1
CDR3 protein: CASSKALRQDLNTEAFF
CDR3 DNA: TGTGCCAGCAGCAAAGCGCTCAGACAGGATTTGAACACTGAAGCTTTCTTT

J gene: TRBJ1-5
clone size: -
D gene: -
V gene: TRBV2
CDR3 protein: CASSALVDQPQHF
CDR3 DNA: TGTGCCAGCAGTGCTTTGGTCGATCAGCCCCAGCATTTT

J gene: TRBJ2-3
clone size: -
D gene: TRBD2
V gene: TRBV10-2
CDR3 protein: CASRGTSETTDTQYF
CDR3 DNA: TGCGCCAGCAGAGGGACTAGCGAGACCACAGATACGCAGTATTTT

J gene: TRBJ1-3
clone size: few
D gene: -
V gene: TRBV7-6
CDR3 protein: CASSLNRDSGNTIYF
CDR3 DNA: TGTGCCAGCAGCTTAAACAGGGACTCTGGAAACACCATATATTTT

J gene: TRBJ1-2
clone size: -
D gene: TRBD1
V gene: TRBV5-4
CDR3 protein: CASSSLQGVRSGYTF
CDR3 DNA: TGTGCCAGCAGCTCGCTACAGGGGGTAAGAAGCGGCTACACCTTC

J gene: TRBJ2-1
clone size: -
D gene: TRBD2
V gene: TRBV5-4
CDR3 protein: CASSPPPTGLGNMGEQFF
CDR3 DNA: TGTGCCAGCAGCCCTCCCCCGACGGGACTAGGGAATATGGGTGAGCAGTTCTTC

J gene: TRBJ2-3
clone size: -
D gene: -
V gene: TRBV7-9
CDR3 protein: CASSEADTQYF
CDR3 DNA: TGTGCCAGCAGCGAGGCCGATACGCAGTATTTT

J gene: TRBJ1-2
clone size: -
D gene: -
V gene: TRBV6-1
CDR3 protein: CASSRDVGGSGYTF
CDR3 DNA: TGTGCCAGCAGTAGGGACGTCGGGGGCTCTGGCTACACCTTC

J gene: TRBJ2-7
clone size: once
D gene: TRBD1
V gene: TRBV11-3
CDR3 protein: CASSLRGTGGRYEQYF
CDR3 DNA: TGTGCCAGCAGCTTACGCGGGACAGGGGGAAGGTACGAGCAGTACTTC

J gene: TRBJ1-5
clone size: -
D gene: -
V gene: TRBV10-1
CDR3 protein: CASSRRRRNQPQHF
CDR3 DNA: TGCGCCAGCAGTAGACGACGGCGCAATCAGCCCCAGCATTTT

J gene: TRBJ1-1
clone size: -
D gene: TRBD1
V gene: TRBV11-3
CDR3 protein: CASSHVTGGEAFF
CDR3 DNA: TGTGCCAGCAGCCATGTGACAGGGGGCGAAGCTTTCTTT

J gene: TRBJ1-1
clone size: -
D gene: -
V gene: TRBV6-5
CDR3 protein: CASSYSSPGSNTEAFF
CDR3 DNA: TGTGCCAGCAGTTACTCATCCCCGGGGTCCAACACTGAAGCTTTCTTT

J gene: TRBJ2-3
clone size: -
D gene: -
V gene: TRBV4-2
CDR3 protein: CASSQQGSSTDTQYF
CDR3 DNA: TGTGCCAGCAGCCAACAGGGGTCTAGCACAGATACGCAGTATTTT

J gene: TRBJ1-5
clone size: -
D gene: -
V gene: TRBV5-5
CDR3 protein: CASSPLPGNQPQHF
CDR3 DNA: TGTGCCAGCAGCCCCCTCCCAGGGAATCAGCCCCAGCATTTT

J gene: TRBJ1-2
clone size: -
D gene: -
V gene: TRBV7-3
CDR3 protein: CASSLTRSDGYTF
CDR3 DNA: TGTGCCAGCAGCTTAACTCGTTCGGATGGCTACACCTTC

J gene: TRBJ1-2
clone size: few
D gene: -
V gene: TRBV2
CDR3 protein: CASNFGGRENYGYTF
CDR3 DNA: TGTGCCAGCAACTTTGGGGGACGCGAGAACTATGGCTACACCTTC

J gene: TRBJ1-2
clone size: -
D gene: TRBD1
V gene: TRBV6-1
CDR3 protein: CASSRRTGGANGYTF
CDR3 DNA: TGTGCCAGCAGCCGAAGGACAGGGGGCGCGAACGGCTACACCTTC

J gene: TRBJ1-2
clone size: -
D gene: TRBD1
V gene: TRBV6-5
CDR3 protein: CASSYSNRGGYTF
CDR3 DNA: TGTGCCAGCAGTTACTCGAACAGGGGCGGCTACACCTTC

J gene: TRBJ1-1
clone size: -
D gene: -
V gene: TRBV28
CDR3 protein: CASSPPRVEEAFF
CDR3 DNA: TGTGCCAGCAGCCCCCCCAGGGTCGAGGAAGCTTTCTTT

J gene: TRBJ2-3
clone size: once
D gene: TRBD2
V gene: TRBV19
CDR3 protein: CASSIARTSGMNTQYF
CDR3 DNA: TGTGCCAGTAGTATAGCCCGGACTAGCGGGATGAATACGCAGTATTTT

J gene: TRBJ1-1
clone size: -
D gene: TRBD1
V gene: TRBV10-1
CDR3 protein: CASSDPYPRGQIRVNTEAFF
CDR3 DNA: TGCGCCAGCAGTGATCCCTACCCGAGGGGGCAAATTCGGGTGAACACTGAAGCTTTCTTT

J gene: TRBJ2-7
clone size: few
D gene: TRBD1
V gene: TRBV7-2
CDR3 protein: CASSPDRGPPYEQYF
CDR3 DNA: TGTGCCAGCAGCCCGGACAGGGGGCCACCCTACGAGCAGTACTTC

J gene: TRBJ2-7
clone size: -
D gene: -
V gene: TRBV20-1
CDR3 protein: CSAEESISYEQYF
CDR3 DNA: TGCAGTGCGGAGGAATCCATCTCCTACGAGCAGTACTTC

J gene: TRBJ1-2
clone size: -
D gene: -
V gene: TRBV30
CDR3 protein: CAWARLGGYTF
CDR3 DNA: TGTGCCTGGGCCCGCTTGGGGGGCTACACCTTC

J gene: TRBJ1-5
clone size: few
D gene: TRBD1
V gene: TRBV6-2/TRBV6-3
CDR3 protein: CASSQDRGDQPQHF
CDR3 DNA: TGTGCCAGCAGTCAAGACAGGGGGGATCAGCCCCAGCATTTT

J gene: TRBJ2-7
clone size: -
D gene: -
V gene: TRBV12-3/TRBV12-4
CDR3 protein: CASSLFRRTLYEQYF
CDR3 DNA: TGTGCCAGCAGTTTGTTCCGCAGGACCCTATACGAGCAGTACTTC

J gene: TRBJ1-1
clone size: -
D gene: -
V gene: TRBV29-1
CDR3 protein: CSGGGLNTEAFF
CDR3 DNA: TGCAGCGGGGGGGGACTGAACACTGAAGCTTTCTTT

J gene: TRBJ2-5
clone size: few
D gene: -
V gene: TRBV7-7
CDR3 protein: CASSRITGPQETQYF
CDR3 DNA: TGTGCCAGCAGCCGAATAACAGGGCCGCAAGAGACCCAGTACTTC

J gene: TRBJ2-3
clone size: -
D gene: TRBD1
V gene: TRBV4-1
CDR3 protein: CASRHTGEDTQYF
CDR3 DNA: TGCGCCAGCAGACATACAGGGGAAGATACGCAGTATTTT

J gene: TRBJ1-2
clone size: -
D gene: -
V gene: TRBV5-1
CDR3 protein: CASTSSGAGYGYTF
CDR3 DNA: TGCGCCAGCACGTCATCGGGGGCTGGCTATGGCTACACCTTC

J gene: TRBJ1-1
clone size: -
D gene: -
V gene: TRBV6-2/TRBV6-3
CDR3 protein: CASSYSPQNTEAFF
CDR3 DNA: TGTGCCAGCAGTTACTCTCCTCAAAACACTGAAGCTTTCTTT

J gene: TRBJ1-1
clone size: -
D gene: TRBD1
V gene: TRBV5-4
CDR3 protein: CASSLNRQGGAEAFF
CDR3 DNA: TGTGCCAGCAGCTTGAACAGACAGGGGGGAGCTGAAGCTTTCTTT

J gene: TRBJ1-6
clone size: few
D gene: -
V gene: TRBV20-1
CDR3 protein: CSARDAGYNSPLHF
CDR3 DNA: TGCAGTGCTAGAGATGCAGGGTACAATTCACCCCTCCACTTT

J gene: TRBJ1-5
clone size: -
D gene: -
V gene: TRBV19
CDR3 protein: CASSPRGGNQPQHF
CDR3 DNA: TGTGCCAGTAGTCCCCGGGGGGGCAATCAGCCCCAGCATTTT

J gene: TRBJ2-5
clone size: -
D gene: TRBD2
V gene: TRBV7-7
CDR3 protein: CASSPGTINQETQYF
CDR3 DNA: TGTGCCAGCAGCCCCGGGACTATCAACCAAGAGACCCAGTACTTC

J gene: TRBJ1-5
clone size: few
D gene: TRBD1
V gene: TRBV28
CDR3 protein: CASSRPGTANTQPQHF
CDR3 DNA: TGTGCCAGCAGCCGCCCAGGGACAGCGAACACTCAGCCCCAGCATTTT

J gene: TRBJ1-1
clone size: -
D gene: -
V gene: TRBV28
CDR3 protein: CASHLGGRLNTEAFF
CDR3 DNA: TGTGCCAGTCATCTAGGGGGGAGACTGAACACTGAAGCTTTCTTT

J gene: TRBJ1-6
clone size: once
D gene: TRBD1
V gene: TRBV20-1
CDR3 protein: CSARDRQGYNSPLHF
CDR3 DNA: TGCAGTGCTAGAGACCGACAGGGGTATAATTCACCCCTCCACTTT

J gene: TRBJ1-1
clone size: -
D gene: -
V gene: TRBV28
CDR3 protein: CASGRSETTEAFF
CDR3 DNA: TGTGCCAGCGGAAGATCGGAGACCACTGAAGCTTTCTTT

J gene: TRBJ2-1
clone size: -
D gene: -
V gene: TRBV19
CDR3 protein: CASSMVGPEQFF
CDR3 DNA: TGTGCCAGTAGTATGGTGGGGCCTGAGCAGTTCTTC